The source of this TCR beta chain is a study of blood T cell repertoires in COVID-19. Turning to the study itself: Sites in the United States, Italy and Spain provided acute and convalescent COVID-19 samples. PBMCs, B-cell-depleted T cells, or T cells were the source of the cDNA or gDNA that made up the material.

Authors' data handling: Quantification of nucleated cells was approximated via reference gene primer amplification. Assay: immunoSEQ multiplex PCR; the TCRdb copy retains only in-frame clones and omits some. Clonal size and the V and J genes are those of that table, whereas D and trimming came from the DNA. The profile shows about 260,000 clones, over 75% of them singletons. Germline V gives CDR1 GTSNPN, CDR2 SVGIG (reference sequence). The CDR3 extends over 12 amino acids. Trimming shortened V by 2 bases and J by 5 bases, and 9 bases separated the two germline ends. The origin of this receptor is a human donor in a cohort sampled during active COVID-19. The V and J genes are TRBV30 and TRBJ1-1, with TRBD1 as a possible D gene (6 bases). The sample taken for sequencing was peripheral blood. CDR3 amino acids: CAWSQGWTEAFF. CDR3 DNA sequence: TGTGCCTGGAGTCAGGGGTGGACTGAAGCTTTCTTT.